These 2 T cell receptor beta chains came from one sample sequenced in a study of CD8 T cells in ankylosing spondylitis. TCRdb independently ran MiXCR on the 5' RACE reads; one entry per CDR3 protein. The sample has some 340,000 distinct CDR3 sequences, approximately 15% seen once; the top ten hold about 1%. The sequencing input was blood, either unsorted or a sorted T cell fraction (not recorded which). Receptor source: a male donor with ankylosing spondylitis or in good health (not recorded which).

This clonotype was recorded a few times. For the CDR3, the DNA is TGTGCCAGTAGTATAGAGGGTTACGGTCTCGGGCAGTACTTC. Encoded protein: CASSIEGYGLGQYF. This chain joins TRBV19 and TRBJ2-7, with unresolved D. V shed 0 bases and J shed 9 bases, with 15 bases lying between them. Germline V gives CDR1 LNHDA, CDR2 SQIVND (reference sequence). The CDR3 runs 14 residues. Using reference TRBV19 and TRBJ2-7 for the parts outside the CDR3, the full variable domain is DGGITQSPKYLFRKEGQNVTLSCEQNLNHDAMYWYRQDPGQGLRLIYYSQIVNDFQKGDIAEGYSVSREKKESFPLTVTSAQKNPTAFYLCASSIEGYGLGQYFGPGTRLTVT.

The sample holds a few counts of this clonotype. V gene TRBV5-1 combines with J gene TRBJ1-1; D is possibly TRBD1 (5 bases). The CDR3 is made up of 13 amino acids. The germline CDR1 and CDR2 sequences are SGHRS and YFSETQ. V lost 4 bases, J lost 4 bases, and 11 bases lay in between. CDR3 sequence: CASSPHQGTEAFF. DNA for the CDR3: TGCGCCAGCAGCCCCCACCAGGGCACTGAAGCTTTCTTT.